These 27 T cell receptor beta chains came from one sample sequenced in a study of blood T cell repertoires in COVID-19. Clones were sequenced by immunoSEQ multiplex PCR, and TCRdb holds only the in-frame ones, with some missing. The top ten hold 9.5% to 15% of the sample, which has about 190,000 clones, more than 60% seen once. Source material: peripheral blood. These receptors were collected from a woman between 50 and 59 years old with acute or convalescent COVID-19.

The V call is TRBV30, the J call TRBJ1-4, with TRBD1 as a possible D gene (5 bases). The V gene's germline CDR1 is GTSNPN and CDR2 SVGIG (reference sequence). This CDR3 is 15 amino acids long. Trimming stripped 4 bases from V and 0 bases from J, with 12 bases between. In DNA form, the CDR3 reads TGTGCCTGGAACAAACAAGGGGCAACTAATGAAAAACTGTTTTTT. This codes for CAWNKQGATNEKLFF.

The chain joins TRBV9 to TRBJ2-3; D gene unclear. Per germline, CDR1 SGDLS and CDR2 YYNGEE. V was clipped by 0 bases and J by 0 bases, with 8 bases between them. The CDR3 totals 15 residues. The CDR3 nucleotides read TGTGCCAGCAGCGTAGGGCCCCAAAGCACAGATACGCAGTATTTT. Amino acids: CASSVGPQSTDTQYF.

This rearrangement joins TRBV28 to TRBJ2-1; 7 bases fit TRBD2. The CDR3 is 14 amino acids. Looked up from germline, CDR1 is MDHEN and CDR2 is SYDVKM. Losses at the gene ends were 3 bases for V and 7 bases for J; bases not matched to a gene: 6. The CDR3, as DNA: TGTGCCAGCAGTTTTCGGTCGGGGGGAAATGAGCAGTTCTTC. This gives the protein CASSFRSGGNEQFF.

The V gene is TRBV6-5, the J gene TRBJ2-2, with 8 positions matching TRBD2. The germline V gene has CDR1 MNHEY and CDR2 SVGAGI. After removal of 8 bases from V and 5 bases from J, the junction contained 10 bases not matched to a gene. The CDR3 is made up of 15 amino acids. The chain's CDR3 is CASRGGNVGTGELFF. The CDR3 nucleotides are TGTGCCAGCCGGGGGGGGAATGTCGGGACCGGGGAGCTGTTTTTT.

The V and J genes are TRBV5-6 and TRBJ2-3, with 9 bases aligning to TRBD1. Trimming cost V 3 bases and J 3 bases; bases outside gene matches: 11. Germline V gene sequence: CDR1 SGHDT, CDR2 YYEEEE. This CDR3 has 17 residues. The CDR3 region is CASSSPGQGFGTDTQYF. CDR3 DNA sequence: TGTGCCAGCAGCTCCCCGGGACAGGGATTCGGTACAGATACGCAGTATTTT.

This chain links TRBV11-2 with TRBJ2-7; D remains ambiguous. The CDR3 loop spans 14 amino acids. Germline V gene sequence: CDR1 SGHAT, CDR2 FQNNGV. V shed 4 bases and J shed 2 bases, with 12 bases lying between them. CDR3 DNA sequence: TGTGCCAGCAGCTCCCATAGTTTCACCTACGAGCAGTACTTC. Translated: CASSSHSFTYEQYF.

This clone was found a few times. V and J are TRBV9 and TRBJ2-3; TRBD2 matches 14 bases. The CDR3 sequence is 17 residues long. The germline gives CDR1 SGDLS, CDR2 YYNGEE. V gave up 4 bases and J gave up 2 bases; unmatched junction bases: 6. CDR3 region: CASSRLAGGGNTDTQYF. In nucleotides, the CDR3 is TGTGCCAGCAGCCGACTAGCGGGAGGGGGTAACACAGATACGCAGTATTTT.

V and J are TRBV2 and TRBJ1-1; no reliable D call. The ends were cut back, 6 bases at V and 11 bases at J, with 16 bases in the middle. This CDR3 has 12 amino acids. CDR1 and CDR2 (germline): SNHLY, FYNNEI. CDR3 in amino acids: CASSASSGRAFF. CDR3 DNA sequence: TGTGCCAGCAGCGCCTCGTCTGGGAGGGCTTTCTTT.

The chain combines TRBV2 with TRBJ1-1; D uncertain. The CDR3 length is 15 residues. The V end lost 3 bases, the J end lost 0 bases, and 11 bases lay between the germline ends. Germline V CDR1 and CDR2: SNHLY, FYNNEI. CDR3 in DNA: TGTGCCAGCAGTGATTGGGCAGCTATGAACACTGAAGCTTTCTTT. Translation: CASSDWAAMNTEAFF.

This chain uses TRBV25-1 with TRBJ1-2; the D is unclear. V shed 5 bases and J shed 8 bases, with 18 bases lying between them. The CDR3 has 14 residues. CDR1 and CDR2 (germline): MGHDK, SYGVNS. The CDR3: CASSQSLAGGGYTF. DNA for the CDR3: TGTGCCAGCAGTCAATCATTGGCGGGAGGGGGCTACACCTTC.

The CDR3 nucleotides read TGTGCCAGCAGCCTAACTCCCGGACAGGGCACAGATACGCAGTATTTT. Translated: CASSLTPGQGTDTQYF. The chain couples TRBV6-2 or TRBV6-3 to TRBJ2-3; 7 positions agree with TRBD1. Germline lookup yields CDR1 MNHEY and CDR2 SVGEGT. The V gene end was trimmed by 6 bases and the J gene end by 1 base; junction bases not matched to a gene: 10. There are 16 residues in the CDR3.

The chain couples TRBV18 to TRBJ1-2; D not certain. Trimming left V 3 bases short and J 4 bases short, with 12 bases between. CDR3 size: 14 residues. The germline CDR1 and CDR2 sequences are KGHSH and LQKENI. The chain's CDR3 is CASSPAKSSYGYTF. In DNA form, the CDR3 reads TGTGCCAGCTCACCCGCTAAGTCTAGCTATGGCTACACCTTC.

This clone has only one observation. The V gene is TRBV28, the J gene TRBJ2-3; 11 nucleotides agree with TRBD2. Germline loops: CDR1 MDHEN, CDR2 SYDVKM. The J segment lost 5 bases and the V segment lost 4 bases, leaving 8 bases of the junction unmatched. The CDR3 length is 16 residues. CDR3 amino acids: CASSSITSGRGDTQYF. CDR3 bases: TGTGCCAGCAGTTCGATCACTAGCGGGAGAGGAGATACGCAGTATTTT.

This clone occurred a few times. The chain links TRBV6-6 to TRBJ2-3, with D unresolved. The CDR3 is made up of 12 amino acids. The V gene lost 10 bases and the J gene lost 5 bases, with 13 bases spanning the gap. Germline V gene data show CDR1 as MNHNY and CDR2 as SVGAGI (reference sequence). The CDR3 spells CAIAPSGDTQYF. CDR3 nucleotides: TGTGCCATCGCACCGTCGGGAGATACGCAGTATTTT.

The V call is TRBV7-2, the J call TRBJ1-4, with 7 bases that match TRBD1. This CDR3 has 14 residues. Germline-derived CDR1 and CDR2 are SGHTA and FQGNSA. Germline trimming cut 3 bases from V and 5 bases from J; bases unmatched to any gene: 3. This CDR3 is CASSFGTVNEKLFF. Here the CDR3 DNA reads TGTGCCAGCAGCTTCGGGACAGTAAATGAAAAACTGTTTTTT.

The chain links TRBV27 to TRBJ2-3; D might be TRBD2 (5 bases). The CDR3 runs to 13 residues. V was clipped by 10 bases and J by 2 bases, with 13 bases between them. The germline V gene has CDR1 MNHEY and CDR2 SMNVEV (reference sequence). CDR3 DNA: TGTGCCACGGGGTTTTCTCACACAGATACGCAGTATTTT. This gives the protein CATGFSHTDTQYF.

The chain carries TRBV5-4 and TRBJ1-2; D perhaps matches TRBD1 (5 bases). The germline V gene encodes CDR1 SGHNT and CDR2 YYREEE (reference sequence). CDR3 length: 13 amino acids. V was cut by 4 bases and J by 8 bases, with 15 bases left in between. This CDR3 reads CASSSPPGLGYTF. CDR3 nucleotide sequence: TGTGCCAGCAGCAGCCCGCCGGGACTCGGCTACACCTTC.

This clone appeared a single time. The chain couples TRBV30 to TRBJ2-1, with D maybe TRBD2 (6 bases). The CDR3 extends over 13 amino acids. The germline V gene encodes CDR1 GTSNPN and CDR2 SVGIG (reference sequence). Trimming stripped 0 bases from V and 9 bases from J, with 12 bases between. The CDR3 sequence is CAWSVLQGGEQFF. CDR3 sequence (DNA): TGTGCCTGGAGTGTACTTCAGGGAGGTGAGCAGTTCTTC.

The chain recombines TRBV28 with TRBJ1-2, with TRBD1 matching 8 bases. V lost 5 bases, J lost 7 bases, and 6 bases stayed unmatched. The CDR3 runs to 13 residues. Germline CDR1 reads MDHEN; CDR2 reads SYDVKM. In DNA, the CDR3 is TGTGCCAGCAGTGTTCGGACAGGGTTTGGCTACACCTTC. This codes for CASSVRTGFGYTF.

This chain joins TRBV19 and TRBJ1-2, with TRBD1 matching over 10 bases. The CDR3 has 18 amino acids. The V gene end was trimmed by 5 bases and the J gene end by 3 bases; junction bases not matched to a gene: 15. The germline gives CDR1 LNHDA, CDR2 SQIVND (reference sequence). The CDR3 reads CASSRDGDRGTAHYGYTF. The CDR3 region has the DNA TGTGCCAGTAGTCGGGACGGGGACAGGGGAACGGCCCACTATGGCTACACCTTC.

Points on this clone: The junction departs from the called germline gene at one end, perhaps through a read error. The V call is TRBV20-1, the J call TRBJ1-6, with a possible D match to TRBD1 (5 bases). CDR3 size: 11 residues. From germline, CDR1 is DFQATT and CDR2 SNEGSKA (reference sequence). CDR3 DNA: TGCAGTGCTAGAGATGGCGGCAGGGCCCGGTTT. As protein: CSARDGGRARF.

V and J are TRBV28 and TRBJ1-2; D perhaps matches TRBD1 (5 bases). V was shortened by 6 bases and J by 4 bases, with 15 bases between the two germline ends. Germline V CDR1 and CDR2: MDHEN, SYDVKM. The CDR3 covers 14 residues. For the CDR3, the DNA is TGTGCCAGCAGATACACAGGCAGCGTCTATGGCTACACCTTC. Translation gives CASRYTGSVYGYTF.

The rearrangement uses TRBV19 and TRBJ2-1, with 9 positions matching TRBD1. Germline trimming cut 4 bases from V and 7 bases from J; bases unmatched to any gene: 8. This CDR3 is built from 15 residues. Germline V gene data show CDR1 as LNHDA and CDR2 as SQIVND (reference sequence). The chain's CDR3 is CASSTPGTGNNEQFF. The DNA of the CDR3 is TGTGCCAGTAGTACCCCCGGGACAGGGAATAATGAGCAGTTCTTC. The complete variable domain, with remaining parts taken from reference TRBV19 and TRBJ2-1, reads DGGITQSPKYLFRKEGQNVTLSCEQNLNHDAMYWYRQDPGQGLRLIYYSQIVNDFQKGDIAEGYSVSREKKESFPLTVTSAQKNPTAFYLCASSTPGTGNNEQFFGPGTRLTVL.

This clone was seen only a few times. The chain employs TRBV10-3 and TRBJ1-1; unclear D gene. V lost 2 bases and J lost 0, with 10 bases in between. Germline V gene data show CDR1 as ENHRY and CDR2 as SYGVKD. CDR3 length: 15 amino acids. The DNA for the CDR3 is TGTGCCATCAGTGAGCCTTCGGTTATGAACACTGAAGCTTTCTTT. This translates into CAISEPSVMNTEAFF.

The J gene is TRBJ2-7, the V gene TRBV7-9, with D possibly TRBD2 on 5 matching bases. Trimming cost V 1 base and J 3 bases, with 10 bases left between them. Germline lookup yields CDR1 SEHNR and CDR2 FQNEAQ (reference sequence). The CDR3 contains 14 residues. The CDR3 DNA sequence: TGTGCCAGCAGCTTAGATAGGACTTACTACGAGCAGTACTTC. Encoded protein: CASSLDRTYYEQYF.

The chain uses TRBV3-1 (or the pseudogene TRBV3-2) and TRBJ2-7; D is unresolved. Looked up from germline, CDR1 is LGHDT and CDR2 is YNNKEL (reference sequence). The V gene lost 0 bases and the J gene lost 7 bases, with 7 bases spanning the gap. The CDR3 runs to 12 residues. The DNA for the CDR3 is TGTGCCAGCAGCCAAGATACTTGGGAGCAGTACTTC. Its protein product is CASSQDTWEQYF.

This chain connects TRBV19 to TRBJ1-5, with D perhaps TRBD1 (6 bases). The CDR3 has 15 residues. The V and J ends lost 5 bases and 4 bases respectively, with 15 bases between them. Per germline, CDR1 LNHDA and CDR2 SQIVND (reference sequence). The CDR3 region is CASSLIAGANQPQHF. The CDR3 DNA reads TGTGCCAGTAGTCTTATAGCAGGGGCAAATCAGCCCCAGCATTTT.